This T cell receptor (beta chain) was obtained from a study of CD8 T cells in ankylosing spondylitis. V was shortened by 3 bases and J by 4 bases, with 7 bases between the two germline ends. The CDR3 runs to 12 residues. CDR1 DFQATT and CDR2 SNEGSKA come from the germline V gene (reference sequence). TCRdb reprocessed the 5' RACE reads with MiXCR, giving one entry per CDR3 protein. The table records 150,000 to 200,000 distinct CDR3 sequences, around a tenth of them present only once. There are many counts of this clonotype. The clonotype comes from a male donor with ankylosing spondylitis or in good health (not recorded which). Sequenced material: blood, either unsorted or a sorted T cell fraction (not recorded which). This chain connects TRBV20-1 to TRBJ2-1; D is unclear. The CDR3 loop is CSASPRYNEQFF. The CDR3 coding sequence is TGCAGTGCTAGCCCGAGATACAATGAGCAGTTCTTC.